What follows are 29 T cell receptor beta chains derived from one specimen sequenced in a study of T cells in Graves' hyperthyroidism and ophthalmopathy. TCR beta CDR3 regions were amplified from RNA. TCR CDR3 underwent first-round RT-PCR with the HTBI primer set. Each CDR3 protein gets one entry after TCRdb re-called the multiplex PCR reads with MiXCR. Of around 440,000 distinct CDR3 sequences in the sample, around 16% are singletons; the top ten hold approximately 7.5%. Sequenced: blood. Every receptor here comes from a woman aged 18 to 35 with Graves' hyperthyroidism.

DNA for the CDR3: TGTGCCAGCAGTGTATCAGTCATGAACACTGAAGCTTTCTTT. Translation: CASSVSVMNTEAFF. The gene calls are TRBV2 and TRBJ1-1, with no clear D. The CDR3 runs 14 residues. Germline CDR1 reads SNHLY; CDR2 reads FYNNEI. Between the trimmed V and J ends, which lost 4 bases and 0 bases, there was a span of 9 bases. The whole variable domain, filled in from reference TRBV2 and TRBJ1-1, reads EPEVTQTPSHQVTQMGQEVILRCVPISNHLYFYWYRQILGQKVEFLVSFYNNEISEKSEIFDDQFSVERPDGSNFTLKIRSTKLEDSAMYFCASSVSVMNTEAFFGQGTRLTVV.

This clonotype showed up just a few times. CDR3 amino acids: CATSRDLGSNQPQHF. For the CDR3, the DNA is TGTGCCACCAGCAGAGATTTAGGGAGCAATCAGCCCCAGCATTTT. V usage is TRBV15 and J usage is TRBJ1-5; D gene uncertain. Germline loops: CDR1 LNHNV, CDR2 YYDKDF (reference sequence). V was cut by 0 bases and J by 1 base, with 7 bases left in between. The CDR3 contains 15 residues.

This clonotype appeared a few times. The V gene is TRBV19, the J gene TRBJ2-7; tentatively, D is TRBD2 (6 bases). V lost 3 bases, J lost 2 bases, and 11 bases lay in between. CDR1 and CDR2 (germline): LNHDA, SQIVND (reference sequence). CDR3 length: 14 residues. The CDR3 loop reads CASSIAGSTYEQYF. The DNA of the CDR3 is TGTGCCAGTAGTATTGCGGGGTCCACCTACGAGCAGTACTTC.

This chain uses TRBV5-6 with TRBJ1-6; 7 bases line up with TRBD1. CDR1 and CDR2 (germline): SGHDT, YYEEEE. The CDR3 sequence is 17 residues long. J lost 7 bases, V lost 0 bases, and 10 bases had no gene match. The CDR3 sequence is CASSLGQGSSRNSPLHF. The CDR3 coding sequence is TGTGCCAGCAGCTTGGGACAGGGCTCGTCGAGGAATTCACCCCTCCACTTT.

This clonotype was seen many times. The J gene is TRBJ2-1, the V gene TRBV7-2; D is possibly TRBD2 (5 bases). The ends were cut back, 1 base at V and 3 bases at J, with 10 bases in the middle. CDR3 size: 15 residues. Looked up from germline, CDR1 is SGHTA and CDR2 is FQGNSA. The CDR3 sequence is CASSLDPSFYNEQFF. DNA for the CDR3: TGTGCCAGCAGCTTAGATCCTAGCTTCTACAATGAGCAGTTCTTC.

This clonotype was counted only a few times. The CDR3 DNA follows: TGCAGTGCTAGAGGGGGGGCAGGGGGGGAGAATTCACCCCTCCACTTT. It translates to CSARGGAGGENSPLHF. This chain uses TRBV20-1 with TRBJ1-6; 7 bases are shared with TRBD1. Germline V gene lookup returns CDR1 DFQATT and CDR2 SNEGSKA (reference sequence). The junction had 10 bases not matched to a gene; V was cut back by 1 base and J by 7 bases. The CDR3 is made up of 16 amino acids.

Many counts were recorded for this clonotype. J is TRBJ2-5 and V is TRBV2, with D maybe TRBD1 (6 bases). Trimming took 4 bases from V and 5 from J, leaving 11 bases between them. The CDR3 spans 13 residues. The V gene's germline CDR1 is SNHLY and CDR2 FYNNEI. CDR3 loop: CASSVDRAETQYF. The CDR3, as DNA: TGTGCCAGCAGTGTGGACAGAGCGGAGACCCAGTACTTC. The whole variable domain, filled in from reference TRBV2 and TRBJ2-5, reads EPEVTQTPSHQVTQMGQEVILRCVPISNHLYFYWYRQILGQKVEFLVSFYNNEISEKSEIFDDQFSVERPDGSNFTLKIRSTKLEDSAMYFCASSVDRAETQYFGPGTRLLVL.

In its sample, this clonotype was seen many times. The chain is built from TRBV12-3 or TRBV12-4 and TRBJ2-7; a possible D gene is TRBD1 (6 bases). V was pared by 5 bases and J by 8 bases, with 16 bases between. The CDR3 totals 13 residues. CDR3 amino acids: CASSHLGGIKQYF. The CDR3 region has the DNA TGTGCCAGCAGTCATCTAGGGGGTATCAAGCAGTACTTC.

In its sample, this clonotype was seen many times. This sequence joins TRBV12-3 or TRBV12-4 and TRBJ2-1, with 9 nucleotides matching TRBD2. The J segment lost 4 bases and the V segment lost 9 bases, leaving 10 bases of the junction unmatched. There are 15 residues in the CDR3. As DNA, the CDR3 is TGTGCCAGTTCTTTTGCGGGAGGGGGGTACAATGAGCAGTTCTTC. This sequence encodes CASSFAGGGYNEQFF.

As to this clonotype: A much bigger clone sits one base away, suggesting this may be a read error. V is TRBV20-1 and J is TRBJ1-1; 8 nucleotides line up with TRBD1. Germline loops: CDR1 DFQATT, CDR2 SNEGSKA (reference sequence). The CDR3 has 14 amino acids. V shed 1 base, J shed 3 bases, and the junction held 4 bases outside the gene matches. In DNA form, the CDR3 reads TGCAGTGCTAGAGGTGTGACAGGGGACACTGAAGCTTTCTTT. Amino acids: CSARGVTGDTEAFF.

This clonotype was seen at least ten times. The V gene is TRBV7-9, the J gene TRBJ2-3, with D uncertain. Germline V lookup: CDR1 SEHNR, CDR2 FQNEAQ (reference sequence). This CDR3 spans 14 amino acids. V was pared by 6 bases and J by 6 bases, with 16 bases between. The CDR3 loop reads CASSSAQEIDTQYF. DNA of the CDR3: TGTGCCAGCAGTTCGGCCCAGGAGATTGATACGCAGTATTTT.

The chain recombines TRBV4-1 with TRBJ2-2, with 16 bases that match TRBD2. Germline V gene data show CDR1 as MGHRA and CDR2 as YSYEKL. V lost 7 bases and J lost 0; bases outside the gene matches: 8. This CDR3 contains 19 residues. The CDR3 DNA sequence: TGCGCCAGCAAACCTTTGGGACTAGCGGGAGGGCCGAACACCGGGGAGCTGTTTTTT. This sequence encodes CASKPLGLAGGPNTGELFF.

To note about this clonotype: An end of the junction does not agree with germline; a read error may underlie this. The CDR3 is CSARVVFRETYNYGYTF. CDR3 DNA sequence: TGCAGTGCCAGAGTGGTGTTCCGGGAGACTTATAACTATGGCTACACCTTC. The chain carries TRBV20-1 and TRBJ1-2; D unresolved. The germline gives CDR1 DFQATT, CDR2 SNEGSKA (reference sequence). This CDR3 has 17 residues.

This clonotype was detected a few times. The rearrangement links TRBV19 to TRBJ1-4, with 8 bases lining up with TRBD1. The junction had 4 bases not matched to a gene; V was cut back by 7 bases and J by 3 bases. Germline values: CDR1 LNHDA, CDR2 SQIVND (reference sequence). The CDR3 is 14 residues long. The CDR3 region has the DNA TGTGCCAGTACCGTGGACAGGGCTAATGAAAAACTGTTTTTT. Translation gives CASTVDRANEKLFF. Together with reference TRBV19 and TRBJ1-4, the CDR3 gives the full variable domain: DGGITQSPKYLFRKEGQNVTLSCEQNLNHDAMYWYRQDPGQGLRLIYYSQIVNDFQKGDIAEGYSVSREKKESFPLTVTSAQKNPTAFYLCASTVDRANEKLFFGSGTQLSVL.

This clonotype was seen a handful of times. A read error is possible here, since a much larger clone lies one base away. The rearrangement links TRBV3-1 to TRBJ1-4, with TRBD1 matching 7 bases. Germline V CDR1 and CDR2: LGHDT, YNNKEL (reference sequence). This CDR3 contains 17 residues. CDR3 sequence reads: CASSHRDSAATSEKLFF. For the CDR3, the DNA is TGTGCCAGCAGCCACCGGGACAGCGCCGCAACTAGTGAAAAACTGTTTTTT.

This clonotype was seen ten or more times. The CDR3 DNA follows: TGCGCCAGCAGCTGGGGGAAGGACACTGAAGCTTTCTTT. Translation gives CASSWGKDTEAFF. This chain uses TRBV5-1 with TRBJ1-1; D might be TRBD1 (5 bases). Germline V gene lookup returns CDR1 SGHRS and CDR2 YFSETQ. The CDR3 contains 13 residues. The ends were cut back, 3 bases at V and 3 bases at J, with 9 bases in the middle.

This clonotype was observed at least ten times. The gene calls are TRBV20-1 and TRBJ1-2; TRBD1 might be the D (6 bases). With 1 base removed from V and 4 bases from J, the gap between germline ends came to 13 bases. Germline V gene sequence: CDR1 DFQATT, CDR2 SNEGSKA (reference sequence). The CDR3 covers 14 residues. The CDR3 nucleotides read TGCAGTGCTAGAGTCCGGACAGTTTCCTATGGCTACACCTTC. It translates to CSARVRTVSYGYTF.

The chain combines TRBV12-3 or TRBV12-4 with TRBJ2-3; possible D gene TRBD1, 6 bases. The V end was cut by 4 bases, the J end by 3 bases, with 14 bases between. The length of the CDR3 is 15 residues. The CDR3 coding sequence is TGTGCCAGCAGTTGGGGGACCCAGGGGACAGATACGCAGTATTTT. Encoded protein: CASSWGTQGTDTQYF.

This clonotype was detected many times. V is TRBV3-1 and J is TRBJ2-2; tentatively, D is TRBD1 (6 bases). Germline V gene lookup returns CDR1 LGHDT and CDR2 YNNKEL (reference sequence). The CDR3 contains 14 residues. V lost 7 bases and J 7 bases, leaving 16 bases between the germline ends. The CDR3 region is CASNAAAGDGELFF. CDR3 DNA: TGTGCCAGCAACGCGGCGGCAGGGGACGGGGAGCTGTTTTTT.

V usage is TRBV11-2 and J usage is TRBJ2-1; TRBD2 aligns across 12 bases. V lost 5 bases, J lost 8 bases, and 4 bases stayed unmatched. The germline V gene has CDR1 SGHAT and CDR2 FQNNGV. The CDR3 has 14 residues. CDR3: CASSLRTSGDEQFF. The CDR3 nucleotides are TGTGCCAGCAGCCTAAGGACTAGCGGGGATGAGCAGTTCTTC.

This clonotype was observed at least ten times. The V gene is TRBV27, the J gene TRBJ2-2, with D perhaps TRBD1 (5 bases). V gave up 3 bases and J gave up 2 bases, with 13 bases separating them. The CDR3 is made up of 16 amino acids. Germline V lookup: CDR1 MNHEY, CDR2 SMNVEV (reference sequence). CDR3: CASSFGQGKNTGELFF. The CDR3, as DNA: TGTGCCAGCAGTTTTGGGCAGGGAAAAAACACCGGGGAGCTGTTTTTT.

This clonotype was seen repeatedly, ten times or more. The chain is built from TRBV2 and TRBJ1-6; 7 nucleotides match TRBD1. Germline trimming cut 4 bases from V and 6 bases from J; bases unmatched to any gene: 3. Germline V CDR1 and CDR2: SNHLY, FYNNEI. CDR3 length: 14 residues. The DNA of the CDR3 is TGTGCCAGCAGTGGGGACAGACTTAATTCACCCCTCCACTTT. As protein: CASSGDRLNSPLHF. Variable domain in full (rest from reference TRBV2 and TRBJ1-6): EPEVTQTPSHQVTQMGQEVILRCVPISNHLYFYWYRQILGQKVEFLVSFYNNEISEKSEIFDDQFSVERPDGSNFTLKIRSTKLEDSAMYFCASSGDRLNSPLHFGNGTRLTVT.

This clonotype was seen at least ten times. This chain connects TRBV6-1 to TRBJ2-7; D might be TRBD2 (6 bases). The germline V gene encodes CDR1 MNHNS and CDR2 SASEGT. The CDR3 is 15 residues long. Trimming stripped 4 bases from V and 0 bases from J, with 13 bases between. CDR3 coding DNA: TGTGCCAGCAGTGGCGGGGCTTCCTCCTCCTACGAGCAGTACTTC. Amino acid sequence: CASSGGASSSYEQYF.

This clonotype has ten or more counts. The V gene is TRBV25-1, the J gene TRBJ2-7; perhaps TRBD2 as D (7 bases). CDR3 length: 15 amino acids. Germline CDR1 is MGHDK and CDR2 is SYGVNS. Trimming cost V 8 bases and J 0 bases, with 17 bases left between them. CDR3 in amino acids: CASLRGGGTSYEQYF. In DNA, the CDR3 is TGTGCCAGCTTGAGAGGGGGAGGGACCTCCTACGAGCAGTACTTC.

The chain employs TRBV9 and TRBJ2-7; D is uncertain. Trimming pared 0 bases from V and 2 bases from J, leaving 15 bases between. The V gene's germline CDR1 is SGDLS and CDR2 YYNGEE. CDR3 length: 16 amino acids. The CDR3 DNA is TGTGCCAGCAGCGTAGGGACCTCCCCGGACCCCTACGAGCAGTACTTC. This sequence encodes CASSVGTSPDPYEQYF.

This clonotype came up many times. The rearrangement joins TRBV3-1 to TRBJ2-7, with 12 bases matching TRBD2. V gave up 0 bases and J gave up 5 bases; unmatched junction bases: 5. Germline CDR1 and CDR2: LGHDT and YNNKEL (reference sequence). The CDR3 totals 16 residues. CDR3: CASSQESSGRENEQYF. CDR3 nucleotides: TGTGCCAGCAGCCAAGAGTCTAGCGGGAGGGAGAACGAGCAGTACTTC.

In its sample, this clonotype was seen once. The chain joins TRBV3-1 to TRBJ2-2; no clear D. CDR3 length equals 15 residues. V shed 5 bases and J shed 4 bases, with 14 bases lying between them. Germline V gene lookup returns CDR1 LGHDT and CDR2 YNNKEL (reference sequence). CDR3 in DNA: TGTGCCAGCAGCTCCCGGTCCCCGGGCACCGGGGAGCTGTTTTTT. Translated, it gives CASSSRSPGTGELFF.

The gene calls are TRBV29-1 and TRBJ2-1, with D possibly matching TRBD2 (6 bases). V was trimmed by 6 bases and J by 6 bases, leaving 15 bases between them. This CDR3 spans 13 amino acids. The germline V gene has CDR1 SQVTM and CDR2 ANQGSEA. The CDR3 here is CSVGTSFPNEQFF. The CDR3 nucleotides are TGCAGCGTGGGGACTTCATTTCCCAATGAGCAGTTCTTC.

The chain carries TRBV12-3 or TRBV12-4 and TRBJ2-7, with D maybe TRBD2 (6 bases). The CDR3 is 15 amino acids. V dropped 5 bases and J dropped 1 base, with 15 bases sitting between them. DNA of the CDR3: TGTGCCAGCAGTGAGGAGGGGAAAAAATCCTACGAGCAGTACTTC. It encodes CASSEEGKKSYEQYF.